This is a list of T cell receptor beta chains from one sample in a study of shared clonotypes between healthy human individuals. Sequencing was performed with immunoSEQ multiplex PCR; in TCRdb, only in-frame clones are kept and a portion is missing. The sample consists of approximately 470,000 clones, more than 75% of them appearing once. The sequenced material came from PBMCs. The receptors were sampled from a woman aged 40 to 50 in good health. Some clones in this sample may be carry-over from other donors' samples. Both conserved end residues are part of each CDR3. Fields, in order: clone size, J gene, D gene, V gene, CDR3 protein, CDR3 DNA. The D gene is left open where the match is weak. A row's size may be missing; if present it is once, few, many or a size class.

clone size: many
J gene: TRBJ1-5
D gene: TRBD1
V gene: TRBV7-9
CDR3 protein: CASSPEGAQPQHF
CDR3 DNA: TGTGCCAGCAGCCCAGAGGGGGCTCAGCCCCAGCATTTT

clone size: many
J gene: TRBJ2-1
D gene: TRBD2
V gene: TRBV4-1
CDR3 protein: CASSQDSGRLAGYNEQFF
CDR3 DNA: TGCGCCAGCAGCCAAGATTCGGGGAGACTAGCGGGTTACAATGAGCAGTTCTTC

clone size: NA
J gene: TRBJ2-5
D gene: NA
V gene: TRBV10-3
CDR3 protein: CAISAWGEETQYF
CDR3 DNA: TGTGCCATCAGTGCGTGGGGTGAGGAGACCCAGTACTTC

clone size: NA
J gene: TRBJ1-2
D gene: TRBD1
V gene: TRBV9
CDR3 protein: CASSPWDSMGSDGYTF
CDR3 DNA: TGTGCCAGCAGCCCGTGGGACAGCATGGGGAGTGATGGCTACACCTTC

clone size: NA
J gene: TRBJ2-7
D gene: NA
V gene: TRBV6-1
CDR3 protein: CASSENSDRFTYEQYF
CDR3 DNA: TGTGCCAGCAGTGAGAATTCCGACAGGTTCACCTACGAGCAGTACTTC

clone size: few
J gene: TRBJ2-4
D gene: NA
V gene: TRBV14
CDR3 protein: CASSQVGSIQYF
CDR3 DNA: TGTGCCAGCAGCCAAGTGGGGAGCATTCAGTACTTC

clone size: NA
J gene: TRBJ1-1
D gene: NA
V gene: TRBV28
CDR3 protein: CASSPGANTEAFF
CDR3 DNA: TGTGCCAGCAGTCCCGGGGCTAACACTGAAGCTTTCTTT

clone size: few
J gene: TRBJ2-1
D gene: TRBD2
V gene: TRBV5-1
CDR3 protein: CASSILAAGSYNEQFF
CDR3 DNA: TGCGCCAGCAGTATTCTAGCGGCTGGATCGTACAATGAGCAGTTCTTC

clone size: once
J gene: TRBJ1-1
D gene: TRBD1
V gene: TRBV5-4
CDR3 protein: CASRPDRANTEAFF
CDR3 DNA: TGTGCCAGCAGACCGGACAGGGCGAACACTGAAGCTTTCTTT

clone size: NA
J gene: TRBJ1-2
D gene: NA
V gene: TRBV5-1
CDR3 protein: CASTSEDRRGYTF
CDR3 DNA: TGCGCCAGCACGAGCGAAGACAGAAGGGGCTACACCTTC

clone size: few
J gene: TRBJ1-2
D gene: NA
V gene: TRBV16
CDR3 protein: CASSQESGFGGYTF
CDR3 DNA: TGTGCCAGCAGCCAAGAATCCGGCTTCGGTGGCTACACCTTC

clone size: NA
J gene: TRBJ2-1
D gene: TRBD2
V gene: TRBV18
CDR3 protein: CASSPHRLAGVRNEQFF
CDR3 DNA: TGTGCCAGCTCACCGCACCGATTAGCGGGAGTCCGCAATGAGCAGTTCTTC

clone size: NA
J gene: TRBJ2-7
D gene: NA
V gene: TRBV2
CDR3 protein: CASSSDRSYEQYF
CDR3 DNA: TGTGCCAGCAGCTCAGACAGATCCTACGAGCAGTACTTC

clone size: NA
J gene: TRBJ2-7
D gene: NA
V gene: TRBV5-4
CDR3 protein: CASSLWDNPMKQYF
CDR3 DNA: TGTGCCAGCAGCTTATGGGACAACCCGATGAAGCAGTACTTC

clone size: NA
J gene: TRBJ2-5
D gene: TRBD2
V gene: TRBV11-2
CDR3 protein: CASSPRGLAGLKETQYF
CDR3 DNA: TGTGCCAGCAGCCCTAGAGGGCTAGCGGGGCTAAAAGAGACCCAGTACTTC

clone size: NA
J gene: TRBJ1-5
D gene: TRBD1
V gene: TRBV28
CDR3 protein: CASKSDRAINQPQHF
CDR3 DNA: TGTGCCAGCAAATCGGACAGGGCAATCAATCAGCCCCAGCATTTT

clone size: few
J gene: TRBJ2-2
D gene: NA
V gene: TRBV27
CDR3 protein: CASSPTFSGELFF
CDR3 DNA: TGTGCCAGCAGCCCGACTTTCTCCGGGGAGCTGTTTTTT

clone size: many
J gene: TRBJ2-1
D gene: TRBD2
V gene: TRBV6-6
CDR3 protein: CASSLTSGSSYNEQFF
CDR3 DNA: TGTGCCAGCAGTTTAACTAGCGGGAGCTCCTACAATGAGCAGTTCTTC

clone size: many
J gene: TRBJ2-7
D gene: TRBD2
V gene: TRBV4-2
CDR3 protein: CASSQEGTGLAGPYEQYF
CDR3 DNA: TGTGCCAGCAGCCAAGAGGGGACGGGACTAGCGGGACCCTACGAGCAGTACTTC

clone size: NA
J gene: TRBJ2-1
D gene: TRBD2
V gene: TRBV7-2
CDR3 protein: CASSSKGTSGNSYNEQFF
CDR3 DNA: TGTGCCAGCAGCTCTAAAGGGACTAGCGGAAACTCCTACAATGAGCAGTTCTTC

clone size: NA
J gene: TRBJ1-2
D gene: TRBD1
V gene: TRBV28
CDR3 protein: CASSGTDYGYTF
CDR3 DNA: TGTGCCAGCAGTGGGACAGATTATGGCTACACCTTC

clone size: NA
J gene: TRBJ2-2
D gene: TRBD2
V gene: TRBV5-1
CDR3 protein: CASSSGGAGGPTGELFF
CDR3 DNA: TGCGCCAGCAGCTCAGGAGGAGCGGGAGGGCCCACCGGGGAGCTGTTTTTT

clone size: NA
J gene: TRBJ2-6
D gene: NA
V gene: TRBV28
CDR3 protein: CASMRPGANVLTF
CDR3 DNA: TGTGCCAGCATGAGGCCTGGGGCCAACGTCCTGACTTTC

clone size: NA
J gene: TRBJ2-3
D gene: NA
V gene: TRBV7-2
CDR3 protein: CASSLAGPTPDTQYF
CDR3 DNA: TGTGCCAGCAGCTTAGCGGGACCGACCCCGGATACGCAGTATTTT

clone size: once
J gene: TRBJ2-5
D gene: NA
V gene: TRBV7-2
CDR3 protein: CASSNGDPTGETQYF
CDR3 DNA: TGTGCCAGCAGCAACGGGGACCCAACGGGGGAGACCCAGTACTTC

clone size: NA
J gene: TRBJ1-5
D gene: NA
V gene: TRBV7-9
CDR3 protein: CASSSGDLGGNQPQHF
CDR3 DNA: TGTGCCAGCAGCTCCGGAGACCTAGGGGGCAATCAGCCCCAGCATTTT

clone size: NA
J gene: TRBJ1-1
D gene: NA
V gene: TRBV2
CDR3 protein: CASTQTVSNTEAFF
CDR3 DNA: TGTGCCAGCACCCAGACAGTTTCGAACACTGAAGCTTTCTTT

clone size: NA
J gene: TRBJ2-5
D gene: TRBD2
V gene: TRBV27
CDR3 protein: CASSSKGLVFETQYF
CDR3 DNA: TGTGCCAGCAGTTCCAAGGGACTAGTCTTTGAGACCCAGTACTTC

clone size: once
J gene: TRBJ2-2
D gene: NA
V gene: TRBV10-3
CDR3 protein: CAISSRGANTGELFF
CDR3 DNA: TGTGCCATCAGTAGCAGGGGGGCGAACACCGGGGAGCTGTTTTTT

clone size: NA
J gene: TRBJ1-3
D gene: NA
V gene: TRBV6-5
CDR3 protein: CASSPQHNSGNTIYF
CDR3 DNA: TGTGCCAGCAGCCCCCAGCACAACTCTGGAAACACCATATATTTT

clone size: NA
J gene: TRBJ1-3
D gene: NA
V gene: TRBV30
CDR3 protein: CAWGLGGNTIYF
CDR3 DNA: TGTGCCTGGGGACTTGGTGGAAACACCATATATTTT

clone size: NA
J gene: TRBJ1-1
D gene: TRBD1
V gene: TRBV19
CDR3 protein: CASTRGQGNTEAFF
CDR3 DNA: TGTGCCAGTACCAGGGGACAGGGGAACACTGAAGCTTTCTTT

clone size: NA
J gene: TRBJ2-2
D gene: TRBD1
V gene: TRBV29-1
CDR3 protein: CSAKGTANTGELFF
CDR3 DNA: TGCAGCGCAAAAGGGACAGCGAACACCGGGGAGCTGTTTTTT

clone size: NA
J gene: TRBJ2-7
D gene: NA
V gene: TRBV7-9
CDR3 protein: CASSQEGASGGIPFGEQYF
CDR3 DNA: TGTGCCAGCAGCCAAGAAGGGGCCAGCGGTGGGATCCCCTTTGGCGAGCAGTACTTC

clone size: NA
J gene: TRBJ2-7
D gene: TRBD2
V gene: TRBV5-1
CDR3 protein: CASSLGGRPGEQYF
CDR3 DNA: TGCGCCAGCAGCTTGGGCGGGAGGCCGGGGGAGCAGTACTTC

clone size: NA
J gene: TRBJ1-4
D gene: NA
V gene: TRBV15
CDR3 protein: CATSKGKYNEKLFF
CDR3 DNA: TGTGCCACCAGCAAGGGAAAATATAATGAAAAACTGTTTTTT

clone size: NA
J gene: TRBJ1-5
D gene: TRBD1
V gene: TRBV19
CDR3 protein: CASSAQGTGNQPQHF
CDR3 DNA: TGTGCCAGTAGCGCACAGGGGACGGGTAATCAGCCCCAGCATTTT

clone size: few
J gene: TRBJ2-7
D gene: NA
V gene: TRBV27
CDR3 protein: CASPTPGRPAYEQYF
CDR3 DNA: TGTGCCAGTCCAACACCGGGACGTCCTGCCTACGAGCAGTACTTC

clone size: NA
J gene: TRBJ2-5
D gene: TRBD2
V gene: TRBV14
CDR3 protein: CASSQVGTSGETQYF
CDR3 DNA: TGTGCCAGCAGCCAAGTGGGGACTAGCGGAGAGACCCAGTACTTC

clone size: NA
J gene: TRBJ2-2
D gene: NA
V gene: TRBV7-9
CDR3 protein: CASSLHTGPAVMGELFF
CDR3 DNA: TGTGCCAGCAGCTTGCATACGGGACCAGCGGTAATGGGGGAGCTGTTTTTT

clone size: NA
J gene: TRBJ1-2
D gene: NA
V gene: TRBV6-1
CDR3 protein: CASSDWGGSYGYTF
CDR3 DNA: TGTGCCAGCAGTGATTGGGGAGGGAGCTATGGCTACACCTTC

clone size: NA
J gene: TRBJ2-2
D gene: TRBD2
V gene: TRBV30
CDR3 protein: CASNPTSGTVRTGELFF
CDR3 DNA: TGTGCCTCAAACCCGACTAGCGGGACGGTTCGTACCGGGGAGCTGTTTTTT